These T cell receptor beta chains were read from a single sample in a study of T-cell reconstitution after alpha-beta-depleted transplantation in children. TCRdb called the PCR reads again in MiXCR, with one record for every CDR3 protein. Of approximately 250,000 distinct CDR3 sequences in the sample, about 8.8% were seen once. The sequencing used PBMCs from the stem cell graft donor, collected from the stem cell graft. All receptors derive from a human donor who donated a stem cell graft to a child with SCID. CDR3s include the opening cysteine and the closing phenylalanine or tryptophan. The D gene is left open where the match is weak. Clone size appears in some rows only: once, few, many, or a class for an expanded clone.

>TRBV2|NA|TRBJ2-7|NA|11
CASGRTGEQYF
TGTGCCAGCGGGCGAACGGGGGAGCAGTACTTC
>TRBV20-1|NA|TRBJ1-2|many|11
CSARGVPDHTF
TGCAGTGCTAGAGGGGTGCCTGACCACACCTTC
>TRBV5-1|NA|TRBJ2-7|many|11
CASSVYGEQYF
TGCGCCAGCAGCGTCTACGGGGAGCAGTACTTC
>TRBV5-6|TRBD1|TRBJ2-2|NA|15
CASSYRGRYLGELFF
TGTGCCAGCAGCTACAGGGGGCGCTACCTCGGGGAGCTGTTTTTT
>TRBV4-1|NA|TRBJ2-2|many|15
CASSQDGGGTGELFF
TGCGCCAGCAGCCAAGATGGGGGCGGGACCGGGGAGCTGTTTTTT
>TRBV20-1|NA|TRBJ2-7|many|14
CSAPRAEGSYEQYF
TGCAGTGCCCCGAGGGCTGAGGGCTCCTACGAGCAGTACTTC
>TRBV2|NA|TRBJ1-3|many|14
CASFGGRVGNTIYF
TGTGCCAGCTTCGGGGGGCGCGTTGGAAACACCATATATTTT
>TRBV5-1|NA|TRBJ1-5|many|13
CASSLFSNQPQHF
TGCGCCAGCAGCTTGTTTAGCAATCAGCCCCAGCATTTT
>TRBV5-1|TRBD1|TRBJ1-2|many|15
CASSLLGQGAAGYTF
TGCGCCAGCAGCTTGCTGGGACAGGGTGCGGCGGGCTACACCTTC
>TRBV4-2|NA|TRBJ1-2|many|13
CASSQDRGDGYTF
TGTGCCAGCAGCCAAGATCGGGGCGATGGCTACACCTTC
>TRBV7-2|NA|TRBJ1-5|many|13
CASSWDGNQPQHF
TGTGCCAGCAGCTGGGACGGGAATCAGCCCCAGCATTTT
>TRBV6-5|NA|TRBJ1-3|many|13
CASSYDPGNTIYF
TGTGCCAGCAGTTACGATCCTGGAAACACCATATATTTT
>TRBV3-1|NA|TRBJ2-7|many|14
CASSQGERDGEQYF
TGTGCCAGCAGCCAAGGGGAGAGGGACGGCGAGCAGTACTTC
>TRBV27|TRBD1|TRBJ2-1|many|15
CASSFTGGPYNEQFF
TGTGCCAGCAGTTTTACAGGGGGCCCCTACAATGAGCAGTTCTTC
>TRBV25-1|TRBD1|TRBJ1-2|many|16
CASSETTGQRWFGYTF
TGTGCCAGCAGTGAAACGACAGGGCAGAGGTGGTTCGGCTACACCTTC
>TRBV6-1|NA|TRBJ1-1|many|15
CASYSGFPGTTEAFF
TGTGCCAGCTACTCAGGGTTCCCGGGCACCACTGAAGCTTTCTTT
>TRBV12-3/TRBV12-4|TRBD2|TRBJ2-7|many|15
CASSLPTSGLYEQYF
TGTGCCAGCAGTTTACCGACTAGCGGTCTCTACGAGCAGTACTTC
>TRBV7-2|TRBD2|TRBJ2-1|many|18
CASSKTSGGASSYNEQFF
TGTGCCAGCAGCAAGACTAGCGGGGGGGCCAGCTCCTACAATGAGCAGTTCTTC